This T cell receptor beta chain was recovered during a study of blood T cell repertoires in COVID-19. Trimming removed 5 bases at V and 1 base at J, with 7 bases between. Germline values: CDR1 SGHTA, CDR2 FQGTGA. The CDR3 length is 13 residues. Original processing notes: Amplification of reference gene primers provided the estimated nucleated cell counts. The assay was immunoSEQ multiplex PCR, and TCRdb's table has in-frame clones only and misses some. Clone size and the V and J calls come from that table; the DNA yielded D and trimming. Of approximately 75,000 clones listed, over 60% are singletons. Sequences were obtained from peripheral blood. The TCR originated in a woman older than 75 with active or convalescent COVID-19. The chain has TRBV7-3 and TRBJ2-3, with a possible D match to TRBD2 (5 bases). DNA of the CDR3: TGTGCCAGCAGCCCCGGGGGCACAGATACGCAGTATTTT. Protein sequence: CASSPGGTDTQYF. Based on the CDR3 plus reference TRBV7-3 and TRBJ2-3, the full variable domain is GAGVSQTPSNKVTEKGKYVELRCDPISGHTALYWYRQSLGQGPEFLIYFQGTGAADDSGLPNDRFFAVRPEGSVSTLKIQRTERGDSAVYLCASSPGGTDTQYFGPGTRLTVL.